This TCR beta chain was retrieved from a study of identical twins (dated by TCRdb to about 2016). As for the study more broadly: The study deep-sequenced TCR alpha and beta repertoires from monozygotic twins, unrelated adults of various ages and cord blood to test whether fetal clonotypes persist. To rule out contamination, the twin experiments were replicated at different times with different library preparation protocols.

This clonotype occurred many times. Which antigen it targets is not known. Base qualities were left out, and no much larger clone turns up one base away. Points the paper makes about the study in general: Out-of-frame TCR alpha sharing in monozygotic twins was systematically underestimated by recombination models, whereas sharing between unrelated individuals was in agreement with the recombination models. Compared with coincidental sharing between unrelated individuals, out-of-frame TCR alpha sequences shared between twins showed an excess of sequences with low generation probability. Conclusions relied on cross-sectional statistical analysis, since the same donors could not be followed over many years. Abundant cord blood beta clonotypes carried fewer insertions; young adult naive repertoires showed a weaker similar trend, while memory repertoires showed none. The excess sharing between twins in beta out-of-frame sequences was weaker because fewer shared sequences reduced the signal-to-noise ratio. Invariant T cells such as MAIT and iNKT could partly confound zero-insertion analyses, though diverse VJ usage argued against this for most clonotypes.

The germline V gene (reference sequence) provides CDR1 DFQATT and CDR2 SNEGSKA. From cysteine to phenylalanine, the CDR3 is 12 amino acids long. Only the CDR3 DNA stays, 36 bases, in frame from base 1. Trimming takes 1 base from V and 10 bases from J, and the germline ends sit 13 bases apart. Every donor was a healthy Caucasian. The researchers also sequenced three unrelated adults who were not twins: a male aged 18 to 29, a male aged 50 to 60, and a female aged 50 to 60. Miltenyi CD45RO+ enrichment and human naive T-cell isolation kits were used to isolate memory (CD45RO+) and naive T cells from PBMC. The library was obtained by 5' RACE. These reads were obtained on an Illumina HiSeq 2000. Template switching added a universal primer binding site, and the final cDNA carried a unique molecular identifier that allowed TCR cDNA molecules to be counted accurately. Specific primers in the conserved constant-segment region were used to synthesize first-strand cDNA for TCR alpha and beta chains. To control for contamination, each cDNA library was double barcoded with a SMART-Mk sample barcode plus Illumina barcodes. TruSeq adapter sequences and Illumina sample barcodes were added in two successive PCR steps. Sequencing of the TCR alpha and beta cDNA libraries was done on the Illumina HiSeq platform using custom primers. In the source study's methods: MiGEC processed the raw reads to extract unique molecular identifiers, while MiXCR was used to determine the CDR3 positions. For each individual, recombination models were inferred using an EM algorithm with the repgenHMM and IGoR tools. The tcR package in R was used for shared clonotype analysis, with sharing normalized by the product of cloneset sizes. To study raw recombination without the effects of thymic and clonal selection, out-of-frame nonproductive sequences were analyzed. TCRdb's own reprocessing of the public reads used fastp at Q25 and MiXCR and kept productive beta chains. Each entry merges the rows of one CDR3 protein and shows their most common DNA and genes. The V and J calls and clone size are TCRdb's, not the authors'. This sample lists approximately 700,000 distinct CDR3 sequences; around 6% were detected once. Of the sample, roughly 1.6% falls within the top ten clones.

This TCR was recovered from a young man in good health. The sequencing sample was made of naive T cells sorted from blood. The sample's cell subset or site label, in plain terms: cells isolated with a human naive T-cell isolation kit. In this chain, TRBV20-1 is recombined with TRBJ1-1, and the D gene may be TRBD1, 6 bases matching. The sequence in DNA is TGCAGTGCTAGAGTGTTGGGAGGGGGAGCTTTCTTT. This gives the protein CSARVLGGGAFF.